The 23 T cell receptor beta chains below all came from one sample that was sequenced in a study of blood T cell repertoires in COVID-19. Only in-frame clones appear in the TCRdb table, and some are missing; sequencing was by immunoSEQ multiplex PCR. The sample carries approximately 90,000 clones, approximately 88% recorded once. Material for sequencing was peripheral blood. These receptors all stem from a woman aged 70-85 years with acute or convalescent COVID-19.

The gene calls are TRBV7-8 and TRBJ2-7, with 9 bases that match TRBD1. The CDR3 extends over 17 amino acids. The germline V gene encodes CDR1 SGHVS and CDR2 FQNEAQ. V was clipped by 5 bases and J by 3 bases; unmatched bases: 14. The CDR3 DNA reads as TGTGCCAGCAGCCCTAATCCTCCGGGACAGGGTATCTACGAGCAGTACTTC. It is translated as CASSPNPPGQGIYEQYF.

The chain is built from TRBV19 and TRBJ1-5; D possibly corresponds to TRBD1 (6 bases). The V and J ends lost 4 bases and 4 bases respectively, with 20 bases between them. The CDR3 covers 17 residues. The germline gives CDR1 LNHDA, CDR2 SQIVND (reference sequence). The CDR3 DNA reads TGTGCCAGTAGTACCCCTCCCGCACAGGGCTGGAATCAGCCCCAGCATTTT. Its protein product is CASSTPPAQGWNQPQHF.

In DNA, the CDR3 is TGTGCCAGCAGCTTTGTGGGCGGGCCTAATTCACCCCTCCACTTT. Translating it yields CASSFVGGPNSPLHF. V gene TRBV7-2 combines with J gene TRBJ1-6; D uncertain. The ends were cut back, 3 bases at V and 6 bases at J, with 12 bases in the middle. In germline, CDR1 is SGHTA, CDR2 FQGNSA. This CDR3 has 15 residues.

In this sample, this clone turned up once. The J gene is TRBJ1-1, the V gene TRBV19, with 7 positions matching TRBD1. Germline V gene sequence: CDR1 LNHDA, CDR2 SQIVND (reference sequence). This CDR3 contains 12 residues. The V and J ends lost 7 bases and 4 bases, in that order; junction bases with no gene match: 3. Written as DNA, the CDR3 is TGTGCCAGTACACAGGGGACCACTGAAGCTTTCTTT. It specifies CASTQGTTEAFF.

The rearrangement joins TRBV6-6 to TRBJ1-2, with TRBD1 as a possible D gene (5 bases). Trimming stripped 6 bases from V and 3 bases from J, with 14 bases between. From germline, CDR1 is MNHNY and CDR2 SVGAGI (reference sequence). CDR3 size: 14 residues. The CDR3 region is CASSPGGVDYGYTF. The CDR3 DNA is TGTGCCAGCAGCCCCGGGGGAGTGGACTATGGCTACACCTTC.

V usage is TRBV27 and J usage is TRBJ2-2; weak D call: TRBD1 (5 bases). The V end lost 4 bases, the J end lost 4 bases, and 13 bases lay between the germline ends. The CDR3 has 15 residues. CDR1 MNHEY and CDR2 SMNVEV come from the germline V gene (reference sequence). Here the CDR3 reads CASSSTGTGTGELFF. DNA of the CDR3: TGTGCCAGCAGTTCTACAGGAACAGGCACCGGGGAGCTGTTTTTT.

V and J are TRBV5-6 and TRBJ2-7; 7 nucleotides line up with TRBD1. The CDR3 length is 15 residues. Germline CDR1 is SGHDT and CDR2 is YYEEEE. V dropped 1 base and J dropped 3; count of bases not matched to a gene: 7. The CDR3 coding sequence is TGTGCCAGCAGCTTGCGAGGGGGCCAAGACTACGAGCAGTACGTC. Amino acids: CASSLRGGQDYEQYV.

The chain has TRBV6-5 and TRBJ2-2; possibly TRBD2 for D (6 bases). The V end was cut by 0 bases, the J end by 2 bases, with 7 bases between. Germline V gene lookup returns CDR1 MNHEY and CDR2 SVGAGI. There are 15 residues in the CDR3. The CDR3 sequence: CASSYSGGNTGELFF. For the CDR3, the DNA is TGTGCCAGCAGTTACTCCGGGGGAAACACCGGGGAGCTGTTTTTT.

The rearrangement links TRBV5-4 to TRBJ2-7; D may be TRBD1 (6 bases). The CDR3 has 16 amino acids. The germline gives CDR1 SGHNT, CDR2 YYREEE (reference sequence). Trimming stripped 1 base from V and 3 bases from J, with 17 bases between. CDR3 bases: TGTGCCAGCAGCTTGAGATTAATCGGGACAAACTACGAGCAGTACTTC. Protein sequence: CASSLRLIGTNYEQYF.

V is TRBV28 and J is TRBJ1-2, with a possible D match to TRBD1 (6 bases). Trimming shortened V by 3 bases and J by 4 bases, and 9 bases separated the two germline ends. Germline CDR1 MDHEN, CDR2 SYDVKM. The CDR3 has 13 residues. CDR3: CASSLGAGYGYTF. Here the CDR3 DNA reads TGTGCCAGCAGTTTGGGGGCAGGCTATGGCTACACCTTC.

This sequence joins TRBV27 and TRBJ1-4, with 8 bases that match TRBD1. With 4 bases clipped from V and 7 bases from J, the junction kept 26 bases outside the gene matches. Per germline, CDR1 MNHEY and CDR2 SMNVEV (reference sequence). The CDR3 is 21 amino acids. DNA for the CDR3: TGTGCCAGCAGTTGGAATGAGTCCAGGGGGCGAACTCCTCCATTGTGTGAAAAACTGTTTTTT. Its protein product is CASSWNESRGRTPPLCEKLFF.

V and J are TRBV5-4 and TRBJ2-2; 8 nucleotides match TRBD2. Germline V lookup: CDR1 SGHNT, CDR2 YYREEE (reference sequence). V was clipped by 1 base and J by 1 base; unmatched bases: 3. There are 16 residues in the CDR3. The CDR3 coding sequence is TGTGCCAGCAGCTTGTTTAGCGGGGTGAACACCGGGGAGCTGTTTTTT. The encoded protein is CASSLFSGVNTGELFF. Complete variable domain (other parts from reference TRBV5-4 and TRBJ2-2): ETGVTQSPTHLIKTRGQQVTLRCSSQSGHNTVSWYQQALGQGPQFIFQYYREEENGRGNFPPRFSGLQFPNYSSELNVNALELDDSALYLCASSLFSGVNTGELFFGEGSRLTVL.

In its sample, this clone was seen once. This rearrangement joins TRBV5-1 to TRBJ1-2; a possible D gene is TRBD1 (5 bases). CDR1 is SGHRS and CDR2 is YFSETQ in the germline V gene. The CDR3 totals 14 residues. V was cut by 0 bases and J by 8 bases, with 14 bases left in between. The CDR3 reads CASSLVVGAKGYTF. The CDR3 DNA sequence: TGCGCCAGCAGCTTGGTGGTTGGGGCGAAGGGCTACACCTTC.

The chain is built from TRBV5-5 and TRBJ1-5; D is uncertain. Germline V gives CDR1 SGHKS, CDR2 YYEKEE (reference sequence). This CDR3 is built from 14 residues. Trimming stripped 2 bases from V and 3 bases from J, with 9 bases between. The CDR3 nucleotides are TGTGCCAGCAGCTTACCCGGGGTCAATCAGCCCCAGCATTTT. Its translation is CASSLPGVNQPQHF.

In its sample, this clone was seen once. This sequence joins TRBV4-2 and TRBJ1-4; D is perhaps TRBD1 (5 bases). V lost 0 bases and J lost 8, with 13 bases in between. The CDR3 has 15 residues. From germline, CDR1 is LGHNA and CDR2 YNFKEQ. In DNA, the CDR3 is TGTGCCAGCAGCCAAGAAGAGGGGAGGGCGGAAAAACTGTTTTTT. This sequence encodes CASSQEEGRAEKLFF.

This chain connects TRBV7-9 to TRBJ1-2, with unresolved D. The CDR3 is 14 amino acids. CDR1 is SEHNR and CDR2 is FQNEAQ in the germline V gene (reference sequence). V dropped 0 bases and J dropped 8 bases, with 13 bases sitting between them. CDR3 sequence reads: CASSLAGRAGGYTF. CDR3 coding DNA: TGTGCCAGCAGCTTAGCTGGGAGGGCCGGGGGCTACACCTTC.

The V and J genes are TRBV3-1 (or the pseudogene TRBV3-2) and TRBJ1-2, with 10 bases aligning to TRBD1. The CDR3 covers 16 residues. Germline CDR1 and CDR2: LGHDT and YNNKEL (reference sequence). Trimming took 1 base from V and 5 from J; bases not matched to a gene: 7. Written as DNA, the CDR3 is TGTGCCAGCAGCCAAGTAAGGACAGGGGGGTTTTATGGCTACACCTTC. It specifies CASSQVRTGGFYGYTF.

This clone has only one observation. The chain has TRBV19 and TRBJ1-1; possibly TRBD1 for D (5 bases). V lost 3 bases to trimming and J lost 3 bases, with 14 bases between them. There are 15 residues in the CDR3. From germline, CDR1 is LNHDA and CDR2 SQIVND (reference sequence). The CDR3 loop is CASSILAGGYTEAFF. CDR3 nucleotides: TGTGCCAGTAGTATCCTCGCGGGGGGATACACTGAAGCTTTCTTT.

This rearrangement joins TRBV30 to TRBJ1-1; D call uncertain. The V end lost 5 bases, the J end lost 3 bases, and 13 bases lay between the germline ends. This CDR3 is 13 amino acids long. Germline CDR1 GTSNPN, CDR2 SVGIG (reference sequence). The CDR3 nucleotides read TGTGCCTGGGGCCGGGGAGCGGACACTGAAGCTTTCTTT. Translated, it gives CAWGRGADTEAFF.

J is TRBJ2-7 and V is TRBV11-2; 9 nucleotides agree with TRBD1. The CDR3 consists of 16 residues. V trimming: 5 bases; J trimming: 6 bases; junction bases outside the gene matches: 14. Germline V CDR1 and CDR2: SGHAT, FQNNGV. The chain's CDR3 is CASSASPGQGFPEQYF. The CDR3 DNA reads TGTGCCAGCAGCGCCTCCCCGGGACAGGGTTTCCCCGAGCAGTACTTC.

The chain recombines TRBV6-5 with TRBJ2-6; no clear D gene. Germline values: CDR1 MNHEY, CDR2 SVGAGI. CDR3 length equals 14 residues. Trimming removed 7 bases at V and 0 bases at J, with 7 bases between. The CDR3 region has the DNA TGTGCCAGCAAGACGGGCTCTGGGGCCAACGTCCTGACTTTC. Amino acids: CASKTGSGANVLTF.

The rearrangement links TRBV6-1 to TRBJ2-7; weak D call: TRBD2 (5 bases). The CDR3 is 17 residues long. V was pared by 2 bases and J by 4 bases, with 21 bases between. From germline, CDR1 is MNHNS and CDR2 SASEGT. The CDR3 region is CASSELVGEIRKYEQYF. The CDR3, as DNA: TGTGCCAGCAGTGAATTGGTGGGAGAGATTCGGAAATACGAGCAGTACTTC.

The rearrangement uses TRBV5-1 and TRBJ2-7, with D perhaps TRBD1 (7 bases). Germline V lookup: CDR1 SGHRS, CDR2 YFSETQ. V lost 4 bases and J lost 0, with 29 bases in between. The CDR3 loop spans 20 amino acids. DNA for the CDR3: TGCGCCAGCAGCGGGAGGTTGACAGGGCGGGAAATGATGAGCTCCTACGAGCAGTACTTC. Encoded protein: CASSGRLTGREMMSSYEQYF.